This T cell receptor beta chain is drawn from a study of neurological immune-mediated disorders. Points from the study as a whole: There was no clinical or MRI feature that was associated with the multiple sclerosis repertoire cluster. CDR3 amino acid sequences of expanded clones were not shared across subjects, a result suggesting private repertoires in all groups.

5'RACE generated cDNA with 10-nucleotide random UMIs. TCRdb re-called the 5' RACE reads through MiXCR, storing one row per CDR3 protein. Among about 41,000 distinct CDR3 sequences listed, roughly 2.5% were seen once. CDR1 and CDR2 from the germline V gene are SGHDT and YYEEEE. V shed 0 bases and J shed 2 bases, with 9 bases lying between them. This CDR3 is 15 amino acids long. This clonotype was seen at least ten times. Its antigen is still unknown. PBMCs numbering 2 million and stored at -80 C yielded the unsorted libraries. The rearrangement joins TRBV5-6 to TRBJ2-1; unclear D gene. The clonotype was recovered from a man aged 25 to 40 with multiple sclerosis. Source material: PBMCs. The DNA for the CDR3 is TGTGCCAGCAGCTTGGAGGGTAGCCCCTACAATGAGCAGTTCTTC. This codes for CASSLEGSPYNEQFF.